This TCR beta chain appears in the sequencing data of a study of blood T cell repertoires in COVID-19 (dated by TCRdb to about 2020). General notes on the study: Collaborator samples came from the United States, Italy and Spain and covered acute and convalescent phases of COVID-19. The material from the prospective study consisted of cDNA or gDNA derived from T cells, B-cell-depleted T cells, or PBMCs. A de-identified subject ID, COVID-19 status, age in years and sex were almost always included in the sample metadata. The samples were drawn from the first 160 participants of the ongoing ImmuneRACE study and from more than 1,000 subjects provided by 6 global collaborators. Deeply sampled blood TCRbeta repertoires from subjects exposed to, actively infected with, or recovered from COVID-19 were included in the dataset. Where available, HLA class I and class II types were taken from metadata supplied by the sample provider and were not determined by assay-based typing. A freely available public database, intended as a resource for researchers studying the immune response to SARS-CoV-2, is where the repertoires were released. The paper's findings and limits, for the study overall: Clinical and demographic metadata were provided uncurated, with the amount varying by source and participant.

With respect to this clone: The antigen it binds to is not known. Within one base of it there is no much larger clone, and no base qualities were kept.

Each collaborating institution followed its own protocols to collect whole blood in K2EDTA tubes. Collaborator samples were shipped for TCRbeta analysis as frozen whole blood, isolated PBMCs, or DNA extracted from either sample type. TCRbeta CDR3 regions were amplified from genomic DNA using the immunoSEQ Assay, a bias-controlled multiplex PCR. On the authors' methods: Nucleated cell counts per sample were estimated from amplification of reference gene primers within the assay. To quantify the absolute abundance of each unique TCRbeta CDR3 rearrangement, sequence reads were collapsed and filtered. For each sample, productive Simpson clonality was calculated as the square root of Simpson's diversity index across productive rearrangements. TCRdb took over this immuneACCESS table, retaining in-frame rearrangements with V and J assigned. Such tables are incomplete; in checked studies, under half of the missing clones stem from an unresolved V gene, and the remainder is unexplained. The V and J calls and clone size come from that table; D and trimming were worked out from the DNA. Within this sample are 280,000 or so clones, with roughly 85% of them counted one time only. 13% of the sample is held by the ten biggest clonotypes.

Unmatched junction bases come to 3, with V trimmed by 1 base and J by 4 bases. The CDR3 starts with the cysteine, ends with the phenylalanine, and has 15 residues. CDR3 DNA is the only sequence kept; it has 45 bases, read in frame from the first base. The germline V gene supplies CDR1 SGHTA and CDR2 FQGNSA. The clonotype originates from a human donor in a cohort sampled during active COVID-19. Sequenced input: peripheral blood. The sequence joins TRBV7-2 to TRBJ2-1; 8 central bases correspond to TRBD2. The DNA reads TGTGCCAGCAGCTTAGGACCGGGGGGGTACAATGAGCAGTTCTTC. The translation is CASSLGPGGYNEQFF.